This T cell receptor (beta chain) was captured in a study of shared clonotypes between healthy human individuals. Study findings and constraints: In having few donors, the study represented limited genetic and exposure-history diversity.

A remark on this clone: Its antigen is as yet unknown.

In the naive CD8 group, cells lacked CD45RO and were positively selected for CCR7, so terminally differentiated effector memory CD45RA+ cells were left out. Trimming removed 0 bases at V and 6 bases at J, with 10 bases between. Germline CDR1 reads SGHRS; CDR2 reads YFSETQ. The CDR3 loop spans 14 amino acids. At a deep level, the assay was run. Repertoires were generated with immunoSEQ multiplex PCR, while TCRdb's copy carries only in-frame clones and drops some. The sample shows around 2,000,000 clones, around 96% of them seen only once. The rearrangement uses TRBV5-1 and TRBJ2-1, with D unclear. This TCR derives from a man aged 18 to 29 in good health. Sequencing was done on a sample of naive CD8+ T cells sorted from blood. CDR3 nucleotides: TGCGCCAGCAGCTTGGAACTTAATCCCAATGAGCAGTTCTTC. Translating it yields CASSLELNPNEQFF.